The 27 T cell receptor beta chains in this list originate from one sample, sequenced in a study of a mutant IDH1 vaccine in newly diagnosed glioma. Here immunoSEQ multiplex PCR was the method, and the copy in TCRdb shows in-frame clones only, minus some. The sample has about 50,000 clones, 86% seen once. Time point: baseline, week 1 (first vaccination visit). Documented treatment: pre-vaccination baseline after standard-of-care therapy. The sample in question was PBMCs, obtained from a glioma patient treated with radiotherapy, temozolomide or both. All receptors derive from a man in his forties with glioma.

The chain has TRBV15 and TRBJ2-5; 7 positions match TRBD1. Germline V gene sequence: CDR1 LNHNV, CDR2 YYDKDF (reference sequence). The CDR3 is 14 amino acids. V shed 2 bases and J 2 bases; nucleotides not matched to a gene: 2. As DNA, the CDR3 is TGTGCCACCAGCAGAAAGGGACAGCAAGAGACCCAGTACTTC. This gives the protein CATSRKGQQETQYF.

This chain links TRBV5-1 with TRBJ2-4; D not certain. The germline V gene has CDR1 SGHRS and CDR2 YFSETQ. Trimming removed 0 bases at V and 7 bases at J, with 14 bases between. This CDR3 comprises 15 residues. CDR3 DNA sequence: TGCGCCAGCAGCTTGGGCTCCTCCCAATTGAACATTCAGTACTTC. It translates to CASSLGSSQLNIQYF.

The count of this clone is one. The CDR3 reads CSGGQPQHF. The DNA of the CDR3 is TGCAGTGGGGGTCAGCCCCAGCATTTT. The V call is TRBV20-1, the J call TRBJ1-5; D is ambiguous. CDR3 size: 9 residues. Per the germline V gene, CDR1 is DFQATT and CDR2 is SNEGSKA (reference sequence). V was cut by 7 bases and J by 6 bases, with 4 bases left in between.

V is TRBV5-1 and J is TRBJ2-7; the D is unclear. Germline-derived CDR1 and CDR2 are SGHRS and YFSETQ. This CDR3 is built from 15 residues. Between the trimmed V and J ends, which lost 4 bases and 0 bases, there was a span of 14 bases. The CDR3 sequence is CASSPTSRSSYEQYF. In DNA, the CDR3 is TGCGCCAGCAGCCCGACTTCCCGGAGCTCCTACGAGCAGTACTTC.

The CDR3 nucleotides are TGTGCCAGCTCACCCACGGACAGGCAGGCTTTCTTT. Translating gives CASSPTDRQAFF. This chain connects TRBV18 to TRBJ1-1; 7 bases map to TRBD1. Germline V gives CDR1 KGHSH, CDR2 LQKENI. This CDR3 region has 12 residues. The V segment lost 3 bases and the J segment 11 bases; nucleotides outside the gene matches: 6.

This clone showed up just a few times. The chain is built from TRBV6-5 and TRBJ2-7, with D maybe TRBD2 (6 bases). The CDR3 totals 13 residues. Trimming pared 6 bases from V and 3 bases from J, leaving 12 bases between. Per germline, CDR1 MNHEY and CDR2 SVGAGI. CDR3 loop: CASRREEGYEQYF. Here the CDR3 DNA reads TGTGCCAGCAGGAGGGAGGAGGGCTACGAGCAGTACTTC.

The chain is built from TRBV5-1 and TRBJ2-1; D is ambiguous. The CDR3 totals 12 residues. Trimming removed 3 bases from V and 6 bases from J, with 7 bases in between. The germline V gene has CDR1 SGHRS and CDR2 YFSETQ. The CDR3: CASSSFGNEQFF. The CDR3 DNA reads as TGCGCCAGCAGCTCGTTCGGCAATGAGCAGTTCTTC. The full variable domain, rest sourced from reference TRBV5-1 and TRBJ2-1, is KAGVTQTPRYLIKTRGQQVTLSCSPISGHRSVSWYQQTPGQGLQFLFEYFSETQRNKGNFPGRFSGRQFSNSRSEMNVSTLELGDSALYLCASSSFGNEQFFGPGTRLTVL.

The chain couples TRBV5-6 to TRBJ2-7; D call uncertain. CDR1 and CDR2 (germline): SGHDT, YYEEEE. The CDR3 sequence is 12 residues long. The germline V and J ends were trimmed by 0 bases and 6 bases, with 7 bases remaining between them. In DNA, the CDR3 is TGTGCCAGCAGCTTGGGGACGGCCGAGCAGTACTTC. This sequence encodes CASSLGTAEQYF.

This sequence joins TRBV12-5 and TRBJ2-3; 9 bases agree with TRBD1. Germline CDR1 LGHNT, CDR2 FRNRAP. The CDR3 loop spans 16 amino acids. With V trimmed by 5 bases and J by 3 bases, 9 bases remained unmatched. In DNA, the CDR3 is TGTGCTAGTGGTCCCCGCGGGACAGGGTCAACAGATACGCAGTATTTT. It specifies CASGPRGTGSTDTQYF.

CDR3 DNA: TGTGCCAGCAGTGAGCTCGGGGGGGGCGCGGCTTTCTTT. Translation gives CASSELGGGAAFF. This rearrangement joins TRBV6-4 to TRBJ1-1; maybe TRBD1 (6 bases). V was trimmed by 3 bases and J by 11 bases, leaving 16 bases between them. Per germline, CDR1 MRHNA and CDR2 SNTAGT. The CDR3 totals 13 residues.

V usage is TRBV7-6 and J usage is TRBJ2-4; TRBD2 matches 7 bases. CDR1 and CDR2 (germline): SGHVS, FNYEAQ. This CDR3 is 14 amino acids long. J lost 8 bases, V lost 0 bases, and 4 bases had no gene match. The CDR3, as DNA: TGTGCCAGCAGCTTAGCCAGCGGGGCTGACATTCAGTACTTC. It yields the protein CASSLASGADIQYF.

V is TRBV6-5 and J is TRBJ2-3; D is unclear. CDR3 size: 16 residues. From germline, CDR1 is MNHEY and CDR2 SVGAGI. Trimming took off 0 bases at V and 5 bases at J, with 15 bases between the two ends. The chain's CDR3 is CASSYSERVLLDTQYF. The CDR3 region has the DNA TGTGCCAGCAGTTACTCGGAAAGGGTGTTATTAGATACGCAGTATTTT.

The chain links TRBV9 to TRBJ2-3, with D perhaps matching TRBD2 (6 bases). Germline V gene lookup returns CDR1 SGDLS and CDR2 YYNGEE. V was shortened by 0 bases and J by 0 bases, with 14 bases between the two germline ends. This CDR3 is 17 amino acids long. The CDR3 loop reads CASSVAVSGTSTDTQYF. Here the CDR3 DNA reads TGTGCCAGCAGCGTAGCAGTTAGCGGAACTAGCACAGATACGCAGTATTTT. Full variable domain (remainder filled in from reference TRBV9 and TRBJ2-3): DSGVTQTPKHLITATGQRVTLRCSPRSGDLSVYWYQQSLDQGLQFLIQYYNGEERAKGNILERFSAQQFPDLHSELNLSSLELGDSALYFCASSVAVSGTSTDTQYFGPGTRLTVL.

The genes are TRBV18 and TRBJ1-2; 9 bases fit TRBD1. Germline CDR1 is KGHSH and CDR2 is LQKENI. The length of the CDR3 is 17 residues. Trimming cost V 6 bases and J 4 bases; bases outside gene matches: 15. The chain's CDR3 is CASSDDSGTGHIYGYTF. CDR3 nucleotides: TGTGCCAGCTCGGATGACTCTGGGACAGGGCATATCTATGGCTACACCTTC.

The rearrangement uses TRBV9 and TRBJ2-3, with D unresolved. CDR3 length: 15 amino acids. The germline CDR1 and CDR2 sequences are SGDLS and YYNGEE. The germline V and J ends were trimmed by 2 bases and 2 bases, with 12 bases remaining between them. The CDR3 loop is CASSVSRTFTDTQYF. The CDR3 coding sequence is TGTGCCAGCAGCGTGTCTCGGACCTTCACAGATACGCAGTATTTT.

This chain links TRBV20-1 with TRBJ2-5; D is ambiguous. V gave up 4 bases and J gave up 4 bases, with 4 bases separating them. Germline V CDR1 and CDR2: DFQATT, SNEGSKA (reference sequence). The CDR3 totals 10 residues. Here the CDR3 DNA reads TGCAGTGCTAACCCAGAGACCCAGTACTTC. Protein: CSANPETQYF.

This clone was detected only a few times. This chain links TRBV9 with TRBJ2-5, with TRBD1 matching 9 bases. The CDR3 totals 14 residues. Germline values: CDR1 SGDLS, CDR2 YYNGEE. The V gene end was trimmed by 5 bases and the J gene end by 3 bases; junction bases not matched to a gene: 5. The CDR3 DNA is TGTGCCAGCAGTGCTCGGGACAGGGAAGAGACCCAGTACTTC. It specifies CASSARDREETQYF.

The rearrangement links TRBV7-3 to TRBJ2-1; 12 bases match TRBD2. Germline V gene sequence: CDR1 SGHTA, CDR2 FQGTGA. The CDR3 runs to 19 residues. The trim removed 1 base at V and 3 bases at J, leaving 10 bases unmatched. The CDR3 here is CASSLNPRLAGANYNEQFF. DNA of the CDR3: TGTGCCAGCAGCTTAAACCCCAGACTAGCGGGAGCGAACTACAATGAGCAGTTCTTC.

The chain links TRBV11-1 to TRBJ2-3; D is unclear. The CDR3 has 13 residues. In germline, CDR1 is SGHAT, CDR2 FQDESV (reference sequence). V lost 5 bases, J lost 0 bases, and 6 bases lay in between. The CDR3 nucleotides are TGTGCCAGCAGCCTGGACAGCACAGATACGCAGTATTTT. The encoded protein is CASSLDSTDTQYF.

The CDR3 DNA reads as TGTGCCAGCAGCTTAGAATCCAGAGATCAGCCCCAGCATTTT. This gives the protein CASSLESRDQPQHF. V is TRBV7-2 and J is TRBJ1-5; D remains unclear. This CDR3 has 14 residues. V was shortened by 1 base and J by 5 bases, with 9 bases between the two germline ends. The V gene's germline CDR1 is SGHTA and CDR2 FQGNSA.

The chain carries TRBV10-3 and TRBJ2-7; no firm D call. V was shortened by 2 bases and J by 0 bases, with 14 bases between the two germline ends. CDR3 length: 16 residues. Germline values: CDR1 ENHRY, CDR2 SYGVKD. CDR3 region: CAISETGLPDSYEQYF. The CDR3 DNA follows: TGTGCCATCAGTGAGACTGGGTTGCCCGACTCCTACGAGCAGTACTTC.

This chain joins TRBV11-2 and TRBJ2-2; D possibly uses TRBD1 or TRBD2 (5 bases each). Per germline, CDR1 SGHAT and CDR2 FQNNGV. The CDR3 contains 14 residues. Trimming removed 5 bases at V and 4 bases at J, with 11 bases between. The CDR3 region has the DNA TGTGCCAGCAGCCCGATTGGGGGCACCGGGGAGCTGTTTTTT. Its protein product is CASSPIGGTGELFF. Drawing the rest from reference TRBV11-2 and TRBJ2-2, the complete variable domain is EAGVAQSPRYKIIEKRQSVAFWCNPISGHATLYWYQQILGQGPKLLIQFQNNGVVDDSQLPKDRFSAERLKGVDSTLKIQPAKLEDSAVYLCASSPIGGTGELFFGEGSRLTVL.

CDR3 bases: TGTGCCAGCAGCCCGGTGGTCACGGATACGCAGTATTTT. It encodes CASSPVVTDTQYF. This chain connects TRBV7-2 to TRBJ2-3; D call uncertain. This CDR3 contains 13 residues. V lost 5 bases and J lost 6, with 12 bases in between. The germline V gene has CDR1 SGHTA and CDR2 FQGNSA.

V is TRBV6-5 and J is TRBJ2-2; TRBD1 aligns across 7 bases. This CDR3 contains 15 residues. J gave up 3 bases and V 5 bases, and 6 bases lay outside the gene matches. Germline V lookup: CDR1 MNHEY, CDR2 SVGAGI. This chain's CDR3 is CASSLTGLHTGELFF. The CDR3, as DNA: TGTGCCAGCAGTCTGACAGGGCTCCACACCGGGGAGCTGTTTTTT.

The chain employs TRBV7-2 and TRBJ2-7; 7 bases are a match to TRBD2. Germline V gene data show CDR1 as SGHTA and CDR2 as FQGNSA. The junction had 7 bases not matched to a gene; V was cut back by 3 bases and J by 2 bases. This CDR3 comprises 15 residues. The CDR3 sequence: CASSFRSGTPYEQYF. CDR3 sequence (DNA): TGTGCCAGCAGCTTCAGGAGCGGGACTCCCTACGAGCAGTACTTC.

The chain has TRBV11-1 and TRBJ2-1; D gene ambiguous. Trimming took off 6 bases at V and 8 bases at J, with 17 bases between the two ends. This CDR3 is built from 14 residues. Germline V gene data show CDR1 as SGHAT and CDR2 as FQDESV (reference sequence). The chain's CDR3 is CASSPPSGVHEQFF. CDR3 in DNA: TGTGCCAGCAGTCCCCCTTCTGGAGTGCATGAGCAGTTCTTC.

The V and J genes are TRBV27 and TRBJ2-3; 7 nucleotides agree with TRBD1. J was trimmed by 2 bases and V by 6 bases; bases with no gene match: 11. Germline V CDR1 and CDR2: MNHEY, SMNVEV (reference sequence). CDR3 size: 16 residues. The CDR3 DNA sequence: TGTGCCAGCAGAGTTGCGGGCACAGGGGCCACAGATACGCAGTATTTT. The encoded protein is CASRVAGTGATDTQYF.